One sample yielded the 9 T cell receptor beta chains listed below, sequenced in a study of T cells in Graves' hyperthyroidism and ophthalmopathy. Using RNA transcripts as the source, TCR beta CDR3 regions were amplified. A first-round RT-PCR of the TCR CDR3 used the HTBI primer set. TCRdb passed the multiplex PCR reads through MiXCR, listing each CDR3 protein once. The table has hundreds of thousands of distinct CDR3 sequences, around 20% seen once. The sequencing input was blood. The receptors here all came from a man aged 40-49 years with Graves' hyperthyroidism.

At least ten counts were recorded for this clonotype. The rearrangement uses TRBV30 and TRBJ1-6; the D gene is possibly TRBD1 (5 bases). With 6 bases removed from V and 7 bases from J, the gap between germline ends came to 19 bases. Looked up from germline, CDR1 is GTSNPN and CDR2 is SVGIG (reference sequence). This CDR3 is 15 amino acids long. CDR3 DNA sequence: TGTGCCTGTCGAGGGGTGACTGCGGACAATTCACCCCTCCACTTT. This codes for CACRGVTADNSPLHF.

This clonotype came up many times. The chain recombines TRBV12-3 or TRBV12-4 with TRBJ1-1; D remains unclear. CDR3 length: 14 residues. V was cut by 1 base and J by 0 bases, with 6 bases left in between. CDR3 sequence: CASSLVVMNTEAFF. CDR3 coding DNA: TGTGCCAGCAGTTTAGTGGTGATGAACACTGAAGCTTTCTTT.

This clonotype has more than one count but fewer than ten. One junction end disagrees with the germline gene, perhaps due to a read error. The chain joins TRBV28 to TRBJ2-3; TRBD1 aligns across 10 bases. Germline V gene lookup returns CDR1 MDHEN and CDR2 SYDVKM. The CDR3 covers 17 residues. DNA for the CDR3: TGTGCCAGCAGGGGGAATTCCGGGACAGGGGCAACAGATACGCGGTATTTT. It translates to CASRGNSGTGATDTRYF.

The CDR3 sequence is CASSMYGGDNYEQYF. CDR3 nucleotides: TGTGCCAGTAGTATGTACGGGGGGGACAACTACGAGCAGTACTTC. V is TRBV19 and J is TRBJ2-7, with TRBD2 identical over 8 bases. The V and J ends lost 3 bases and 3 bases, in that order; junction bases with no gene match: 7. Germline V gene data show CDR1 as LNHDA and CDR2 as SQIVND (reference sequence). The CDR3 contains 15 residues.

V is TRBV15 and J is TRBJ2-3; TRBD2 agrees at 12 bases. Trimming at V came to 1 base and at J to 2 bases, leaving 7 bases not matched to a gene. Germline CDR1 is LNHNV and CDR2 is YYDKDF (reference sequence). The CDR3 totals 18 residues. CDR3 in amino acids: CATSRGTSGTEDTDTQYF. The CDR3 DNA reads TGTGCCACCAGCAGAGGGACTAGCGGGACCGAAGACACAGATACGCAGTATTTT. Drawing the rest from reference TRBV15 and TRBJ2-3, the complete variable domain is DAMVIQNPRYQVTQFGKPVTLSCSQTLNHNVMYWYQQKSSQAPKLLFHYYDKDFNNEADTPDNFQSRRPNTSFCFLDIRSPGLGDTAMYLCATSRGTSGTEDTDTQYFGPGTRLTVL.

In this sample, this clonotype turned up a few times. V and J are TRBV27 and TRBJ2-2; D is undetermined. The CDR3 is 13 amino acids. Germline-derived CDR1 and CDR2 are MNHEY and SMNVEV (reference sequence). Deletions cut 2 bases from V and 5 bases from J, with 6 bases between. The CDR3 is CASSLGLTGELFF. The CDR3 DNA reads as TGTGCCAGCAGTTTAGGTCTAACCGGGGAGCTGTTTTTT.

The chain links TRBV25-1 to TRBJ2-7; D is undetermined. This CDR3 region has 13 residues. Trimming took 3 bases from V and 0 from J, leaving 6 bases between them. Germline-derived CDR1 and CDR2 are MGHDK and SYGVNS. The CDR3 region has the DNA TGTGCCAGCAGTGAGCCGGCCTCCTACGAGCAGTACTTC. The encoded protein is CASSEPASYEQYF.

This clonotype has ten or more counts. V and J are TRBV11-2 and TRBJ2-7, with D possibly being TRBD1 or TRBD2 (5 bases each). Deletions cut 3 bases from V and 2 bases from J, with 20 bases between. CDR1 SGHAT and CDR2 FQNNGV come from the germline V gene. This CDR3 is built from 17 residues. CDR3 DNA sequence: TGTGCCAGCAGCTTCCCCGGGACCACCCAAGATACCTACGAGCAGTACTTC. Translating gives CASSFPGTTQDTYEQYF.

This clonotype was counted ten times or more. V gene TRBV2 combines with J gene TRBJ2-3; 7 bases agree with TRBD1. The CDR3 extends over 14 amino acids. In germline, CDR1 is SNHLY, CDR2 FYNNEI. The trim removed 4 bases at V and 2 bases at J, leaving 3 bases unmatched. The CDR3 loop is CASSVQGHTDTQYF. CDR3 nucleotide sequence: TGTGCCAGCAGTGTACAGGGGCACACAGATACGCAGTATTTT.